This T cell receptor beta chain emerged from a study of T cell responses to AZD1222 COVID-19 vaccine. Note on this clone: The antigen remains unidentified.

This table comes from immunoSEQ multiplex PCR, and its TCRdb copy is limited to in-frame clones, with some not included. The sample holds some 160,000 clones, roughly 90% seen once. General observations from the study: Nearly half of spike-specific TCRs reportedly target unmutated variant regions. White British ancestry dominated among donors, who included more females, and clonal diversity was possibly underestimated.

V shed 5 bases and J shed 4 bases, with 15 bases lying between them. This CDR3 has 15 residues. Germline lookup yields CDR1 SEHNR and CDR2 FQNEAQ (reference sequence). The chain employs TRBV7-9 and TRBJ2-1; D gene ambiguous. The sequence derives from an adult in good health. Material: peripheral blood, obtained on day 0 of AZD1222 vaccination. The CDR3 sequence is CASSPREWVYNEQFF. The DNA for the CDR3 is TGTGCCAGCAGCCCAAGGGAATGGGTATACAATGAGCAGTTCTTC. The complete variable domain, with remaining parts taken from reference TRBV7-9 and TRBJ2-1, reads DTGVSQNPRHKITKRGQNVTFRCDPISEHNRLYWYRQTLGQGPEFLTYFQNEAQLEKSRLLSDRFSAERPKGSFSTLEIQRTEQGDSAMYLCASSPREWVYNEQFFGPGTRLTVL.